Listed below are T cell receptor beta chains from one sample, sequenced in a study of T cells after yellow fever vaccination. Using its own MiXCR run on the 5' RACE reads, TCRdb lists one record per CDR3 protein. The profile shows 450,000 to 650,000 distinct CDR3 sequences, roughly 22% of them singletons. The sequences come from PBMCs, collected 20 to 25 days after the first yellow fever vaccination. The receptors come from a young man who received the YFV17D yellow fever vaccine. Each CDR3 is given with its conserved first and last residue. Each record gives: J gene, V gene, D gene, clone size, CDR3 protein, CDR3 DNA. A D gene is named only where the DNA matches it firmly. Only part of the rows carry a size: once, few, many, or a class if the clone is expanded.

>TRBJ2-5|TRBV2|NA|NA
CASTRWGEETQYF
TGTGCCAGCACTCGTTGGGGGGAGGAGACCCAGTACTTC
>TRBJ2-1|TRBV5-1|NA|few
CASSLDPLAGEQFF
TGCGCCAGCAGCTTGGACCCACTAGCAGGGGAGCAGTTCTTC
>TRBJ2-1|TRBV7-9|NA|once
CASSESHEQFF
TGTGCCAGCAGCGAGTCGCATGAGCAGTTCTTC
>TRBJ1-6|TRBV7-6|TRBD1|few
CASSSRVQGAGSSPLHF
TGTGCCAGCAGCTCTCGGGTACAGGGGGCGGGAAGTTCACCCCTCCACTTT
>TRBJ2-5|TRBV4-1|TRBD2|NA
CASSQDLAGVETQYF
TGCGCCAGCAGCCAAGATCTAGCGGGGGTAGAGACCCAGTACTTC
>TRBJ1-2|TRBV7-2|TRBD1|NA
CASSLITGDYGYTF
TGTGCCAGCAGCTTAATCACAGGGGACTATGGCTACACCTTC
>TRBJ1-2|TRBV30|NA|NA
CAWSLAGGYTF
TGTGCCTGGAGTTTGGCAGGGGGCTACACCTTC
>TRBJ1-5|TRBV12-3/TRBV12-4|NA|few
CASSFGGGQFNQPQHF
TGTGCCAGCAGTTTCGGTGGTGGACAGTTCAATCAGCCCCAGCATTTT
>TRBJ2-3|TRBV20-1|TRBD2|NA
CSAGMRTSGTDTQYF
TGCAGTGCTGGGATGAGGACTAGCGGCACAGATACGCAGTATTTT
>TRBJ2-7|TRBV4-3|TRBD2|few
CASSQGAGGEAYEQYF
TGCGCCAGCAGCCAAGGGGCGGGGGGGGAGGCCTACGAGCAGTACTTC
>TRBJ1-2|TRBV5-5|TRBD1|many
CASSLEEGAPHGYTF
TGTGCCAGCAGCTTGGAGGAGGGGGCCCCCCATGGCTACACCTTC
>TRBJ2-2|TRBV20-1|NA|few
CSVRPWERAGELFF
TGCAGTGTAAGGCCCTGGGAGCGGGCCGGGGAGCTGTTTTTT
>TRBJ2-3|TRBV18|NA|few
CASSPPGGHHTDTQYF
TGTGCCAGCTCACCACCGGGAGGACACCACACAGATACGCAGTATTTT
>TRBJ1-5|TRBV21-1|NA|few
CASSRTGGRRNQPQHF
TGTGCCAGCAGCAGGACAGGGGGCAGGCGCAATCAGCCCCAGCATTTT
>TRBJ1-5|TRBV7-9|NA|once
CASSPFGAGGGNQPQHF
TGTGCCAGCAGCCCCTTCGGTGCGGGGGGTGGCAATCAGCCCCAGCATTTT
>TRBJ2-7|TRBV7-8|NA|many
CASSLLILRERTYEQYF
TGTGCCAGCAGCCTCCTTATCCTCAGGGAGAGAACCTACGAGCAGTACTTC
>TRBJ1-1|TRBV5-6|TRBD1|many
CASSVQGLTEAFF
TGTGCCAGCAGCGTACAGGGGTTGACTGAAGCTTTCTTT
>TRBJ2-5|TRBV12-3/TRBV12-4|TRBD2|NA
CASSFGTSGETQYF
TGTGCCAGCAGTTTTGGGACTAGTGGAGAGACCCAGTACTTC
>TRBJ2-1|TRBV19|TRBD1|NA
CASSIGGRGYNEQFF
TGTGCCAGTAGTATAGGAGGCAGGGGGTACAATGAGCAGTTCTTC
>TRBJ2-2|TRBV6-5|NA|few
CASSYSTRAGNTGELFF
TGTGCCAGCAGTTACTCGACCAGGGCCGGGAACACCGGGGAGCTGTTTTTT
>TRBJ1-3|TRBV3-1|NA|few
CASSHREGAGNTIYF
TGTGCCAGCAGCCATCGGGAGGGAGCTGGAAACACCATATATTTT
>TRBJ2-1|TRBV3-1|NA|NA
CASTPARNNEQFF
TGTGCCAGCACTCCGGCTAGAAACAATGAGCAGTTCTTC
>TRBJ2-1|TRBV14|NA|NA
CASSQGSSYLYNEQFF
TGTGCCAGCAGCCAAGGCAGCAGCTACCTGTACAATGAGCAGTTCTTC
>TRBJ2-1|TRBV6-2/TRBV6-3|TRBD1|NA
CASSYRDSQFF
TGTGCCAGCAGTTACCGGGACAGTCAGTTCTTC
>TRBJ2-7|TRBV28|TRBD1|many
CASSSDRGTDNYEQYF
TGTGCCAGCAGTTCGGACAGGGGGACCGATAACTACGAGCAGTACTTC